This TCR beta chain was retrieved from a study of Graves' ophthalmopathy and Graves' hyperthyroidism. The CDR3 totals 14 residues. In germline, CDR1 is MDHEN, CDR2 SYDVKM. The V gene lost 7 bases and the J gene lost 0 bases, with 13 bases spanning the gap. Other autoimmune diseases, uncontrolled infections, pregnancy or lactation led to the exclusion of patients. The study amplified TCR beta CDR3 regions using RNA transcripts. HTBI primers primed a first-round RT-PCR, and a second-round multiplex PCR followed. TCRdb itself ran the multiplex PCR reads through MiXCR, one entry per CDR3 protein. The data show about 390,000 distinct CDR3 sequences, with approximately 15% seen just once and about 7% held by the top ten.

Sequencing was carried out using peripheral blood. The V call is TRBV28, the J call TRBJ2-7, with D unclear. This TCR came from a woman between 18 and 30 years old with stable Graves' hyperthyroidism. CDR3 nucleotides: TGTGCCAGCATTCAATCGGTATACTCCTACGAGCAGTACTTC. Protein sequence: CASIQSVYSYEQYF.